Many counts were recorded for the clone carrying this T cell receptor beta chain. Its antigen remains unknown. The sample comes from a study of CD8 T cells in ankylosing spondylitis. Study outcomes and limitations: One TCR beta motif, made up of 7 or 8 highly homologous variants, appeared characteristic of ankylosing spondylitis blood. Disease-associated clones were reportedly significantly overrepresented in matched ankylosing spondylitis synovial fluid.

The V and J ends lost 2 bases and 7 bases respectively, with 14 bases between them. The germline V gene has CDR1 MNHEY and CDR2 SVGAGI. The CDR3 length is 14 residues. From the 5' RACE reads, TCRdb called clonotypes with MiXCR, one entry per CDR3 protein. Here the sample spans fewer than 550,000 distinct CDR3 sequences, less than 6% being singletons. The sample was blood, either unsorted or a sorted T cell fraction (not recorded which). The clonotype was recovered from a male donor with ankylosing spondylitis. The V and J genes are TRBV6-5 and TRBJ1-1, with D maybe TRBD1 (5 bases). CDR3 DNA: TGTGCCAGCAGTTACGGGGGATTCGGTGTTGAAGCTTTCTTT. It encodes CASSYGGFGVEAFF.